The 13 T cell receptor beta chains presented below share a single source sample, sequenced in a study of cytomegalovirus exposure and HLA in healthy donors. It was with 60 Vbeta and 13 Jbeta primers that the PCR ran. Repertoires were generated with immunoSEQ multiplex PCR, while TCRdb's copy carries only in-frame clones and drops some. This sample carries around 170,000 clones, approximately 84% of them seen once, and the ten largest clones take 1.1% to 1.5%. The sequencing input was PBMCs. The receptors derive from a girl between 5 and 17 years old in good health and CMV-seropositive.

This sequence joins TRBV19 and TRBJ2-5; TRBD2 aligns across 8 bases. This CDR3 is built from 14 residues. V gave up 3 bases and J gave up 4 bases; unmatched junction bases: 4. Germline loops: CDR1 LNHDA, CDR2 SQIVND (reference sequence). CDR3 sequence: CASSIREGAETQYF. The CDR3 DNA reads as TGTGCCAGTAGTATCCGGGAGGGCGCAGAGACCCAGTACTTC.

The J gene is TRBJ1-4, the V gene TRBV25-1; TRBD1 matches at 10 bases. Per germline, CDR1 MGHDK and CDR2 SYGVNS. The CDR3 is 15 residues long. Trimming cost V 4 bases and J 3 bases; bases outside gene matches: 2. The CDR3 sequence is CASSGTGGSNEKLFF. The CDR3 DNA follows: TGTGCCAGCAGTGGGACAGGGGGGTCTAATGAAAAACTGTTTTTT. Drawing the rest from reference TRBV25-1 and TRBJ1-4, the complete variable domain is EADIYQTPRYLVIGTGKKITLECSQTMGHDKMYWYQQDPGMELHLIHYSYGVNSTEKGDLSSESTVSRIRTEHFPLTLESARPSHTSQYLCASSGTGGSNEKLFFGSGTQLSVL.

Worth noting for this clone: Compared with germline, one end of the junction differs, possibly owing to a read error. The chain has TRBV5-1 and TRBJ2-7, with D hard to call. The CDR3 has 12 amino acids. Germline V gives CDR1 SGHRS, CDR2 YFSETQ. CDR3: CASGLNSYEQYF. In DNA, the CDR3 is TGCGCCAGCGGCTTGAATAGCTACGAGCAGTACTTC.

This clone was seen a single time. The chain combines TRBV29-1 with TRBJ2-1; 8 bases map to TRBD2. The CDR3 is made up of 14 amino acids. Germline assignment: CDR1 SQVTM and CDR2 ANQGSEA. Germline trimming cut 5 bases from V and 7 bases from J; bases unmatched to any gene: 10. CDR3: CSVPRGGPRNEQFF. CDR3 DNA sequence: TGCAGCGTTCCCCGGGGGGGGCCGAGGAATGAGCAGTTCTTC.

This clone has a single count. The chain recombines TRBV15 with TRBJ1-2, with 7 bases lining up with TRBD1. The CDR3 has 13 residues. Germline V gene lookup returns CDR1 LNHNV and CDR2 YYDKDF (reference sequence). The V gene end was trimmed by 2 bases and the J gene end by 8 bases; junction bases not matched to a gene: 5. This chain's CDR3 is CATSRQGELGYTF. The CDR3 DNA is TGTGCCACCAGCAGACAGGGGGAGCTAGGCTACACCTTC.

The genes are TRBV7-9 and TRBJ1-4, with TRBD1 matching 9 bases. After removal of 4 bases from V and 7 bases from J, the junction contained 7 bases not matched to a gene. The CDR3 has 15 amino acids. The germline gives CDR1 SEHNR, CDR2 FQNEAQ (reference sequence). CDR3 sequence (DNA): TGTGCCAGCAGCTCGTGGACAGGGGCGGGTGAAAAACTGTTTTTT. Translated, it gives CASSSWTGAGEKLFF.

The gene calls are TRBV2 and TRBJ2-1, with TRBD2 matching 13 bases. The V segment lost 4 bases and the J segment 11 bases; nucleotides outside the gene matches: 5. The CDR3 is made up of 14 amino acids. Germline assignment: CDR1 SNHLY and CDR2 FYNNEI. CDR3 region: CASSGGTSGNKQFF. The CDR3 coding sequence is TGTGCCAGCAGTGGCGGGACTAGCGGGAATAAGCAGTTCTTC.

This chain uses TRBV29-1 with TRBJ1-2; 7 bases are shared with TRBD1. The CDR3 contains 16 residues. With 6 bases clipped from V and 3 bases from J, the junction kept 16 bases outside the gene matches. Germline V gene sequence: CDR1 SQVTM, CDR2 ANQGSEA. The CDR3 loop reads CSVTTPSQGGYYGYTF. DNA of the CDR3: TGCAGCGTCACAACACCCTCCCAGGGGGGCTACTATGGCTACACCTTC.

This clone was found once. The DNA is left out, because the CDR3 cannot be placed on it with certainty; the CDR3 is given as TCRdb lists it. The CDR3: CASSFAPATNEKLFF. The gene calls are TRBV27 and TRBJ1-4; TRBD1, the table's D call, lacks a check against the DNA. The CDR3 is 15 amino acids long, termini counted. Germline V CDR1 and CDR2: MNHEY, SMNVEV (reference sequence).

CDR3: CASSPEGGLGEQYF. The CDR3 DNA sequence: TGCGCCAGCAGCCCGGAAGGGGGCCTCGGCGAGCAGTACTTC. J is TRBJ2-7 and V is TRBV5-1, with 7 positions matching TRBD1. Per the germline V gene, CDR1 is SGHRS and CDR2 is YFSETQ. This CDR3 contains 14 residues. The V segment lost 4 bases and the J segment 6 bases; nucleotides outside the gene matches: 10.

The rearrangement joins TRBV5-6 to TRBJ1-1; D is uncertain. This CDR3 spans 15 amino acids. Trimming took off 2 bases at V and 0 bases at J, with 11 bases between the two ends. Per the germline V gene, CDR1 is SGHDT and CDR2 is YYEEEE. The CDR3: CASSFPVRMNTEAFF. In DNA, the CDR3 is TGTGCCAGCAGCTTCCCCGTGCGGATGAACACTGAAGCTTTCTTT.

This chain links TRBV28 with TRBJ2-3; 7 nucleotides match TRBD2. The CDR3 is 15 residues long. Trimming took 3 bases from V and 2 from J; bases not matched to a gene: 5. Germline V CDR1 and CDR2: MDHEN, SYDVKM. The CDR3 is CASSFLGGITDTQYF. The CDR3 DNA sequence: TGTGCCAGCAGTTTCCTGGGGGGGATCACAGATACGCAGTATTTT.

The chain recombines TRBV12-1 with TRBJ2-3; no check of the table's D call, TRBD1, against the DNA was made. TRBV12-1 is assigned pseudogene status. CDR3 size: 14 residues. The CDR3 DNA reads TGTGCCAGCAGCCTTTACAGGGTTCTAGATACGCAGTATTTT. This gives the protein CASSLYRVLDTQYF.